These T cell receptor beta chains were read from a single sample in a study of cytomegalovirus exposure and HLA in healthy donors. TCRdb keeps only in-frame clones here, not all; method: immunoSEQ multiplex PCR. The repertoire holds about 140,000 clones, with about 84% as singletons. Sequencing input: PBMCs. Every receptor here comes from a male donor in good health and CMV-seronegative. Both conserved end residues are part of each CDR3.

v_gene: TRBV5-5
CDR3aa: CASSSNNRGTYEQYF

v_gene: TRBV6-5
CDR3aa: CASSYRPTGSEQYF

v_gene: TRBV15
CDR3aa: CATSSGQEPGELFF

v_gene: TRBV7-8
CDR3aa: CASSRGLAGVETQYF

v_gene: TRBV10-3
CDR3aa: CAISDIAGGLETQYF

v_gene: TRBV7-8
CDR3aa: CASSLGASGGGETQYF

v_gene: TRBV6-1
CDR3aa: CASRPSGNTIYF

v_gene: TRBV27
CDR3aa: CASSLFGPLDEQFF

v_gene: TRBV7-9
CDR3aa: CASSLVAGGGFRNQPQHF

v_gene: TRBV5-1
CDR3aa: CASSLSTGGTAFF

v_gene: TRBV29-1
CDR3aa: CSARGPGSNQPQHF

v_gene: TRBV11-2
CDR3aa: CASSSSTGPYEQYF

v_gene: TRBV6-6
CDR3aa: CASSFGGRNEQFF

v_gene: TRBV29-1
CDR3aa: CSIRVSGSYNEQFF

v_gene: TRBV7-9
CDR3aa: CASSRGTGGIRSEQFF

v_gene: TRBV9
CDR3aa: CASSETRDYNEQFF

v_gene: TRBV5-5
CDR3aa: CASSLRSSGNQPQHF

v_gene: TRBV5-4
CDR3aa: CASSYGQYKSYEQYF

v_gene: TRBV5-1
CDR3aa: CASSRGTGIDEQYF

v_gene: TRBV2
CDR3aa: CASSEAGGPYEQYF

v_gene: TRBV7-8
CDR3aa: CASSLSSYEQYF

v_gene: TRBV5-1
CDR3aa: CASSGGTNTEAFF

v_gene: TRBV30
CDR3aa: CAWRQGGTGELFF

v_gene: TRBV10-2
CDR3aa: CATAGQETYEQYF

v_gene: TRBV9
CDR3aa: CASSVAGTSGIYEQYF

v_gene: TRBV19
CDR3aa: CASSRRLAGYQETQYF

v_gene: TRBV7-9
CDR3aa: CASSLGDRVNEAFF

v_gene: TRBV4-1
CDR3aa: CASSLEQRNTIYF

v_gene: TRBV19
CDR3aa: CASSFEAGGLYNEQFF

v_gene: TRBV28
CDR3aa: CASSSSGVPYNEQFF

v_gene: TRBV9
CDR3aa: CASSVGLAGAEDTQYF

v_gene: TRBV6-1
CDR3aa: CASIPGGLTEAFF

v_gene: TRBV13
CDR3aa: CASSFASGRAYEQYF

v_gene: TRBV29-1
CDR3aa: CSVDPSLVAGGISYNEQFF

v_gene: TRBV6-5
CDR3aa: CASSDFSGTQETQYF

v_gene: TRBV5-1
CDR3aa: CASSLDSREQFF

v_gene: TRBV7-3
CDR3aa: CASSSAVGNTEAFF

v_gene: TRBV6-5
CDR3aa: CASSLKTGISNQPQHF

v_gene: TRBV11-2
CDR3aa: CASSLTSGGSPERETQYF

v_gene: TRBV15
CDR3aa: CATSRQAGDYNEQFF

v_gene: TRBV6-6
CDR3aa: CASTTGLSRADSPLHF

v_gene: TRBV7-2
CDR3aa: CASSLTTSTYTQYF